This is a list of T cell receptor beta chains from one sample in a study of blood T cell repertoires in COVID-19. Profiled with immunoSEQ multiplex PCR; TCRdb holds only in-frame clones, not every one. The sample contains 200,000 or so clones, around 85% of which appear only once. Sequencing was carried out using peripheral blood. Source of these receptors: a man between 65 and 80 years old with active or convalescent COVID-19. CDR3s include the opening cysteine and the closing phenylalanine or tryptophan. Fields, in order: D gene, V gene, clone size, J gene, CDR3 protein, CDR3 DNA. D genes are given only for firm matches. Clone size is shown for a subset of rows, as once, few, many or a class of expanded clone.

d_call: TRBD2; v_call: TRBV5-1; clone_size: -; j_call: TRBJ2-1; cdr3_aa: CASSLGASGAGDEQFF; cdr3_nt: TGCGCCAGCAGCTTGGGGGCTAGCGGGGCCGGGGATGAGCAGTTCTTC
d_call: -; v_call: TRBV14; clone_size: -; j_call: TRBJ2-4; cdr3_aa: CASSQDRGAPWDIQYF; cdr3_nt: TGTGCCAGCAGCCAAGATCGGGGGGCCCCTTGGGACATTCAGTACTTC
d_call: TRBD1; v_call: TRBV6-5; clone_size: -; j_call: TRBJ1-5; cdr3_aa: CASSYRDRAFNQPQHF; cdr3_nt: TGTGCCAGCAGCTACCGGGACAGGGCGTTCAATCAGCCCCAGCATTTT
d_call: -; v_call: TRBV28; clone_size: few; j_call: TRBJ1-2; cdr3_aa: CASSFRGNGYTF; cdr3_nt: TGTGCCAGCAGTTTCCGAGGGAATGGCTACACCTTC
d_call: -; v_call: TRBV11-2; clone_size: -; j_call: TRBJ2-3; cdr3_aa: CASSSLVNSQYF; cdr3_nt: TGTGCCAGCAGCTCCCTAGTGAATTCGCAGTATTTT
d_call: TRBD2; v_call: TRBV28; clone_size: -; j_call: TRBJ2-1; cdr3_aa: CASSLPNGLAGAAEQFF; cdr3_nt: TGTGCCAGCAGTTTACCGAACGGACTAGCGGGAGCGGCTGAGCAGTTCTTC
d_call: TRBD1; v_call: TRBV19; clone_size: -; j_call: TRBJ1-2; cdr3_aa: CASSSRAQGANYGYTF; cdr3_nt: TGTGCCAGTAGTTCCAGAGCCCAGGGGGCTAACTATGGCTACACCTTC
d_call: TRBD2; v_call: TRBV5-1; clone_size: -; j_call: TRBJ2-2; cdr3_aa: CASSQGTSGSRSGELFF; cdr3_nt: TGCGCCAGCAGCCAAGGGACTAGCGGGAGCCGAAGCGGGGAGCTGTTTTTT
d_call: -; v_call: TRBV28; clone_size: few; j_call: TRBJ1-2; cdr3_aa: CASSLQGYGYTF; cdr3_nt: TGTGCCAGCAGTTTACAGGGGTATGGCTACACCTTC
d_call: -; v_call: TRBV6-5; clone_size: -; j_call: TRBJ2-3; cdr3_aa: CASTLLGANTDTQYF; cdr3_nt: TGTGCCAGCACCCTATTGGGGGCGAACACAGATACGCAGTATTTT
d_call: -; v_call: TRBV5-1; clone_size: -; j_call: TRBJ2-3; cdr3_aa: CASSQTGASTDTQYF; cdr3_nt: TGCGCCAGCAGCCAGACAGGTGCTAGCACAGATACGCAGTATTTT
d_call: -; v_call: TRBV4-3; clone_size: -; j_call: TRBJ1-3; cdr3_aa: CASSQGLHSGNTIYF; cdr3_nt: TGCGCCAGCAGCCAAGGACTCCACTCTGGAAACACCATATATTTT
d_call: TRBD1; v_call: TRBV29-1; clone_size: -; j_call: TRBJ1-5; cdr3_aa: CSVSGTGDQPQHF; cdr3_nt: TGCAGCGTCTCCGGGACAGGGGATCAGCCCCAGCATTTT
d_call: TRBD2; v_call: TRBV6-5; clone_size: -; j_call: TRBJ2-7; cdr3_aa: CASRLGRGAYEQYF; cdr3_nt: TGTGCCAGCAGGCTAGGGAGGGGCGCCTACGAGCAGTACTTC
d_call: TRBD2; v_call: TRBV7-2; clone_size: -; j_call: TRBJ2-1; cdr3_aa: CASSLGPGGRHNEQFF; cdr3_nt: TGTGCCAGCAGCTTAGGCCCGGGGGGGCGCCACAATGAGCAGTTCTTC
d_call: TRBD1; v_call: TRBV5-1; clone_size: -; j_call: TRBJ2-2; cdr3_aa: CASSLASGGLSGELFF; cdr3_nt: TGCGCCAGCAGCTTGGCGTCAGGGGGCTTGTCCGGGGAGCTGTTTTTT
d_call: -; v_call: TRBV28; clone_size: -; j_call: TRBJ2-5; cdr3_aa: CASSSVRTLEETQYF; cdr3_nt: TGTGCCAGCAGCTCGGTTAGGACTTTGGAAGAGACCCAGTACTTC
d_call: -; v_call: TRBV28; clone_size: -; j_call: TRBJ1-2; cdr3_aa: CASSSPPRGKPSDGYTF; cdr3_nt: TGTGCCAGCAGTTCCCCACCACGGGGTAAACCCTCGGATGGCTACACCTTC
d_call: TRBD1; v_call: TRBV5-1; clone_size: -; j_call: TRBJ2-2; cdr3_aa: CASRNPDRGFGELFF; cdr3_nt: TGCGCCAGCAGAAATCCGGACAGGGGTTTCGGGGAGCTGTTTTTT
d_call: TRBD1; v_call: TRBV10-1; clone_size: -; j_call: TRBJ1-5; cdr3_aa: CASSEVAGGQPQHF; cdr3_nt: TGCGCCAGCAGTGAGGTGGCAGGGGGGCAGCCCCAGCATTTT
d_call: -; v_call: TRBV7-9; clone_size: -; j_call: TRBJ1-2; cdr3_aa: CASSPYPTGYGYTF; cdr3_nt: TGTGCCAGCAGCCCATACCCAACAGGGTATGGCTACACCTTC
d_call: -; v_call: TRBV7-8; clone_size: once; j_call: TRBJ1-6; cdr3_aa: CASSLDTERNSPLHF; cdr3_nt: TGTGCCAGCAGCTTGGACACCGAAAGGAATTCACCCCTCCACTTT
d_call: -; v_call: TRBV13; clone_size: -; j_call: TRBJ2-3; cdr3_aa: CASSLGPDTQYF; cdr3_nt: TGTGCCAGCAGCTTAGGCCCGGATACGCAGTATTTT
d_call: TRBD1; v_call: TRBV28; clone_size: -; j_call: TRBJ2-4; cdr3_aa: CASSSGTGSYIQYF; cdr3_nt: TGTGCCAGCAGTTCCGGGACAGGGTCGTACATTCAGTACTTC
d_call: -; v_call: TRBV29-1; clone_size: -; j_call: TRBJ2-1; cdr3_aa: CSVSIGHLGYNEQFF; cdr3_nt: TGCAGCGTCTCCATTGGGCACCTCGGCTACAATGAGCAGTTCTTC
d_call: -; v_call: TRBV5-6; clone_size: -; j_call: TRBJ2-5; cdr3_aa: CASSAQGLQETQYF; cdr3_nt: TGTGCCAGCAGCGCACAGGGTTTACAAGAGACCCAGTACTTC
d_call: TRBD2; v_call: TRBV27; clone_size: -; j_call: TRBJ2-3; cdr3_aa: CASKQGLARIDTQYF; cdr3_nt: TGTGCCAGCAAACAAGGACTAGCACGGATAGATACGCAGTATTTT
d_call: -; v_call: TRBV14; clone_size: -; j_call: TRBJ2-2; cdr3_aa: CASSHGGDRPIPRPGELFF; cdr3_nt: TGTGCCAGCAGCCATGGGGGGGACAGGCCTATTCCTCGCCCCGGGGAGCTGTTTTTT
d_call: -; v_call: TRBV30; clone_size: -; j_call: TRBJ1-1; cdr3_aa: CAWKAGGRTEAFF; cdr3_nt: TGTGCCTGGAAGGCGGGGGGCAGGACTGAAGCTTTCTTT
d_call: TRBD1; v_call: TRBV7-2; clone_size: -; j_call: TRBJ1-1; cdr3_aa: CASSRDRLKGYTEAFF; cdr3_nt: TGTGCCAGCAGCCGGGACAGGCTGAAGGGGTACACTGAAGCTTTCTTT
d_call: TRBD1; v_call: TRBV5-6; clone_size: few; j_call: TRBJ2-1; cdr3_aa: CASSLTGEIYNEQFF; cdr3_nt: TGTGCCAGCAGCTTGACAGGGGAGATTTACAATGAGCAGTTCTTC
d_call: -; v_call: TRBV10-3; clone_size: -; j_call: TRBJ2-3; cdr3_aa: CAISGTGGIRTDTQYF; cdr3_nt: TGTGCCATCAGTGGGACTGGGGGGATCCGCACAGATACGCAGTATTTT
d_call: -; v_call: TRBV28; clone_size: -; j_call: TRBJ1-2; cdr3_aa: CASRSGVYGYTF; cdr3_nt: TGTGCCAGCAGGTCAGGGGTTTATGGCTACACCTTC
d_call: TRBD1; v_call: TRBV25-1; clone_size: -; j_call: TRBJ2-7; cdr3_aa: CASSEFRAGGEQYF; cdr3_nt: TGTGCCAGCAGTGAATTTAGGGCAGGGGGCGAGCAGTACTTC
d_call: -; v_call: TRBV28; clone_size: once; j_call: TRBJ1-5; cdr3_aa: CASSLQYSNQPQHF; cdr3_nt: TGTGCCAGCAGTTTACAGTATAGCAATCAGCCCCAGCATTTT
d_call: TRBD2; v_call: TRBV20-1; clone_size: -; j_call: TRBJ2-1; cdr3_aa: CSASGTSGGYNEQFF; cdr3_nt: TGCAGTGCTAGTGGGACTAGCGGGGGATACAATGAGCAGTTCTTC
d_call: TRBD1; v_call: TRBV6-4; clone_size: few; j_call: TRBJ2-7; cdr3_aa: CASSRMTGPLSGEQYF; cdr3_nt: TGTGCCAGCAGTCGGATGACAGGGCCTCTGTCTGGCGAGCAGTACTTC
d_call: TRBD2; v_call: TRBV28; clone_size: -; j_call: TRBJ2-7; cdr3_aa: CASNTGTSGTYEQYF; cdr3_nt: TGTGCCAGCAATACCGGGACTAGCGGGACCTACGAGCAGTACTTC
d_call: TRBD1; v_call: TRBV11-2; clone_size: -; j_call: TRBJ1-1; cdr3_aa: CASSALTGGTSVFF; cdr3_nt: TGTGCCAGCAGCGCGCTAACAGGGGGCACCTCCGTGTTCTTT
d_call: TRBD2; v_call: TRBV10-1; clone_size: -; j_call: TRBJ2-1; cdr3_aa: CASSEVGTSSYNEQFF; cdr3_nt: TGCGCCAGCAGTGAGGTAGGGACTAGCTCCTACAATGAGCAGTTCTTC
d_call: -; v_call: TRBV10-2; clone_size: once; j_call: TRBJ1-1; cdr3_aa: CASSDTEAFF; cdr3_nt: TGCGCCAGCAGCGACACTGAAGCTTTCTTT
d_call: -; v_call: TRBV6-5; clone_size: -; j_call: TRBJ2-2; cdr3_aa: CAGMGAEDTGELFF; cdr3_nt: TGTGCCGGTATGGGAGCGGAGGACACCGGGGAGCTGTTTTTT
d_call: -; v_call: TRBV7-9; clone_size: -; j_call: TRBJ2-1; cdr3_aa: CASSLSTFGQFF; cdr3_nt: TGTGCCAGCAGCTTATCTACTTTCGGGCAGTTCTTC
d_call: TRBD1; v_call: TRBV5-1; clone_size: -; j_call: TRBJ1-1; cdr3_aa: CASSLGDSRTEAFF; cdr3_nt: TGCGCCAGCAGCTTGGGGGACAGTCGCACTGAAGCTTTCTTT
d_call: -; v_call: TRBV7-9; clone_size: -; j_call: TRBJ1-3; cdr3_aa: CASSLPPDRSSGNTIYF; cdr3_nt: TGTGCCAGCAGCTTACCTCCCGACAGGAGCTCTGGAAACACCATATATTTT
d_call: TRBD1; v_call: TRBV20-1; clone_size: -; j_call: TRBJ1-6; cdr3_aa: CSASGQGQYSPLHF; cdr3_nt: TGCAGTGCTAGTGGACAGGGGCAATATTCACCCCTCCACTTT
d_call: -; v_call: TRBV24-1; clone_size: -; j_call: TRBJ1-5; cdr3_aa: CATSDYRGQPQHF; cdr3_nt: TGTGCCACCAGTGATTACCGGGGGCAGCCCCAGCATTTT
d_call: -; v_call: TRBV6-5; clone_size: -; j_call: TRBJ1-2; cdr3_aa: CASSWGGRPPYGYTF; cdr3_nt: TGTGCCAGCAGTTGGGGCGGACGTCCCCCCTATGGCTACACCTTC
d_call: TRBD1; v_call: TRBV6-5; clone_size: -; j_call: TRBJ1-6; cdr3_aa: CASSYDRAWNSPLHF; cdr3_nt: TGTGCCAGCAGTTACGACAGGGCGTGGAATTCACCCCTCCACTTT